This TCR beta chain was obtained from a study of cytomegalovirus exposure and HLA in healthy donors. V dropped 5 bases and J dropped 1 base, with 5 bases sitting between them. Germline V CDR1 and CDR2: LNHDA, SQIVND (reference sequence). There are 13 residues in the CDR3. 13 Jbeta primers and 60 Vbeta primers were used for the PCR. Method: immunoSEQ multiplex PCR; TCRdb's copy keeps in-frame clones and lacks some. The sample holds 110,000 to 150,000 clones, roughly 80% seen once. Sequenced sample: PBMCs. This sequence was found in a man in his late teens or twenties in good health and CMV-seronegative. V gene TRBV19 combines with J gene TRBJ1-4; D gene unclear. The chain's CDR3 is CASSEGTNEKLFF. CDR3 coding DNA: TGTGCCAGTAGTGAGGGAACTAATGAAAAACTGTTTTTT.